Included here is one TCR beta chain sequence, with context. The data derive from a study of shared clonotypes between healthy human individuals. About the research overall: The study used three CD4 naive, three CD4 memory, two CD8 naive and one CD8 memory plate per donor.

TCRdb's table, derived via immunoSEQ multiplex PCR, lists solely in-frame clones and lacks some. Counted here are over 950,000 clones, about 80% occurring once; the ten biggest clones make up 0.7% to 0.95%. V dropped 4 bases and J dropped 0; count of bases not matched to a gene: 11. The CDR3 consists of 18 residues. Per the germline V gene, CDR1 is WSHSY and CDR2 is SAAADI. The J gene is TRBJ1-5, the V gene TRBV10-2, with 8 nucleotides matching TRBD1. The sequenced material came from memory CD4+ T cells from PBMCs. This sample's subset: CD45RA-negative fraction. This TCR was sampled from a man younger than 35 in good health. Some clones in this sample may be carry-over from other donors' samples. Here the CDR3 reads CASSAGQAFENSNQPQHF. DNA for the CDR3: TGCGCCAGCAGTGCGGGACAGGCGTTTGAGAATAGCAATCAGCCCCAGCATTTT.